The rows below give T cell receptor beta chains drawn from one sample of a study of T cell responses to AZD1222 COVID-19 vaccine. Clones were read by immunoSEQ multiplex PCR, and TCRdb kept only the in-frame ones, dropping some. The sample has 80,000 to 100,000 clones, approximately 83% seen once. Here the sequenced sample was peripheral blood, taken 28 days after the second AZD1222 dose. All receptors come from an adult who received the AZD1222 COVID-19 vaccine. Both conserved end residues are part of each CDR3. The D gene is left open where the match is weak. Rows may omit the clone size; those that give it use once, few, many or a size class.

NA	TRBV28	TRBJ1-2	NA	CASSLWGGNGYTF	TGTGCCAGCAGTTTATGGGGGGGGAATGGCTACACCTTC
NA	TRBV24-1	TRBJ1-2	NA	CATSDSGFNGYTF	TGTGCCACCAGTGATTCCGGATTCAATGGCTACACCTTC
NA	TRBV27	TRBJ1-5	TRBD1	CASRKTGEGRPQHF	TGTGCCAGCAGAAAAACAGGGGAGGGTAGGCCCCAGCATTTT
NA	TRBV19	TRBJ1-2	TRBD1	CASRGTGQGYGYTF	TGTGCCAGTAGGGGTACGGGACAGGGCTATGGCTACACCTTC
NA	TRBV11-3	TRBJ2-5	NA	CASSLGRAQETQYF	TGTGCCAGCAGCTTAGGTCGCGCCCAAGAGACCCAGTACTTC
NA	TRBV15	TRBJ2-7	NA	CATSTQGYEQYF	TGTGCCACCAGCACCCAGGGTTACGAGCAGTACTTC
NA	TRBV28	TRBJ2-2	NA	CASSSLRGAGVAGELFF	TGTGCCAGCAGTTCCCTCCGCGGGGCAGGGGTGGCCGGGGAGCTGTTTTTT
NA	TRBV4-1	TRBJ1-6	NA	CASSQGQANSPLHF	TGCGCCAGCAGCCAAGGACAGGCCAATTCACCCCTCCACTTT
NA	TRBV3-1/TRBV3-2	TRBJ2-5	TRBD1	CASSEGQFQETQYF	TGTGCCAGCAGTGAGGGACAGTTCCAAGAGACCCAGTACTTC
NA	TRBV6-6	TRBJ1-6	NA	CASKSEGGNSPLHF	TGTGCCAGCAAATCGGAGGGTGGAAATTCACCCCTCCACTTT
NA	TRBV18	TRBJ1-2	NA	CASSPSGVYYGYTF	TGTGCCAGCTCACCGTCCGGGGTTTACTATGGCTACACCTTC
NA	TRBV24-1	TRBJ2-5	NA	CATSDPGTSRETQYF	TGTGCCACCAGTGACCCCGGGACGAGTCGGGAGACCCAGTACTTC
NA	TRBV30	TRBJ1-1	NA	CAWGVTEAFF	TGTGCCTGGGGAGTGACTGAAGCTTTCTTT
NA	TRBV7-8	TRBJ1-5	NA	CASSLDSPGSNQPQHF	TGTGCCAGCAGCTTAGACAGTCCAGGCAGCAATCAGCCCCAGCATTTT
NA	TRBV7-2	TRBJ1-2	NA	CASRQDLNPNYGYTF	TGTGCCAGCAGGCAGGACCTTAACCCTAACTATGGCTACACCTTC
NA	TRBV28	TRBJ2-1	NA	CASSRAQSYNEQFF	TGTGCCAGTTCTCGGGCCCAATCTTACAATGAGCAGTTCTTC
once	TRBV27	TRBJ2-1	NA	CASSLLSPSRNEQFF	TGTGCCAGCAGTCTACTCTCGCCTTCCCGGAATGAGCAGTTCTTC
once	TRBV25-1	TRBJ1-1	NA	CASTPTGLGEAFF	TGTGCCAGCACCCCGACAGGCCTCGGTGAAGCTTTCTTT
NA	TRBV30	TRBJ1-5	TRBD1	CAWSGRVTGGSNQPQHF	TGTGCCTGGAGTGGTCGAGTTACAGGGGGCTCAAATCAGCCCCAGCATTTT
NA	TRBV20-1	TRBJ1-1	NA	CSASRTGGSSEAFF	TGCAGTGCTAGTAGGACGGGGGGGTCATCCGAAGCTTTCTTT
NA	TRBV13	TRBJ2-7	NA	CASSSWTGREVEQYF	TGTGCCAGCAGCTCATGGACAGGGAGGGAGGTCGAGCAGTACTTC
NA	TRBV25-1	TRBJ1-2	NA	CASSSNYGYTF	TGTGCCAGCAGTAGTAACTATGGCTACACCTTC
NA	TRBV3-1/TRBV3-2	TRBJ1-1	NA	CASSQDRSGRLGESEAFF	TGTGCCAGCAGCCAAGATAGGTCAGGGCGGTTAGGCGAGTCTGAAGCTTTCTTT
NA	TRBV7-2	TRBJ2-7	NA	CASSLTGTILYEQYF	TGTGCCAGCAGCTTAACGGGGACCATTTTATACGAGCAGTACTTC
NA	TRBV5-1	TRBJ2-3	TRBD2	CASSISGRLPDTQYF	TGCGCCAGCAGCATTAGCGGGAGGTTGCCAGATACGCAGTATTTT
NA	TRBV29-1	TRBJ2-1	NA	CSAGQVSYNEQFF	TGCAGCGCAGGGCAGGTCTCCTACAATGAGCAGTTCTTC
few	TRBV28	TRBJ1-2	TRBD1	CASSAQRTGGTYGYTF	TGTGCCAGCAGTGCCCAGAGGACAGGTGGGACTTATGGCTACACCTTC
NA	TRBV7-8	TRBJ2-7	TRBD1	CASRRQGSYEQYF	TGTGCCAGCAGACGACAGGGGAGTTACGAGCAGTACTTC
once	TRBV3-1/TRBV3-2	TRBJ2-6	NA	CASSQVQAGAGGANVLTF	TGTGCCAGCAGCCAAGTTCAGGCCGGGGCGGGTGGGGCCAACGTCCTGACTTTC
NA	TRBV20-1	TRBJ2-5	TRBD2	CSASLAGVETQYF	TGCAGTGCTAGTCTAGCGGGAGTGGAGACCCAGTACTTC
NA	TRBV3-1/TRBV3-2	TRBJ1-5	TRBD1	CASSQNTGGNQPQHF	TGTGCCAGCAGCCAAAATACAGGGGGCAATCAGCCCCAGCATTTT
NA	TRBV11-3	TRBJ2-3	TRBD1	CASSRRTGSTDTQYF	TGTGCCAGCAGCAGAAGGACAGGGAGCACAGATACGCAGTATTTT
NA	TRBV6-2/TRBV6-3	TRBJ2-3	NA	CASSSVIARTDTQYF	TGTGCCAGCAGTTCAGTAATAGCTAGGACAGATACGCAGTATTTT
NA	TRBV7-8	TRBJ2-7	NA	CASSLVNTYEQYF	TGTGCCAGCAGCTTAGTGAACACCTACGAGCAGTACTTC
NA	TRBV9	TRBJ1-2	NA	CASSATGSYGYTF	TGTGCCAGCAGCGCAACAGGGAGCTATGGCTACACCTTC
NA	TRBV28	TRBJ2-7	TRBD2	CASSLGIFDGRELYEQYF	TGTGCCAGCAGTTTAGGAATCTTTGACGGGAGGGAGCTATACGAGCAGTACTTC
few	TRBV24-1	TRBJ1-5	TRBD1	CATSETGTGTSNQPQHF	TGTGCCACCAGTGAGACCGGGACAGGGACTAGCAATCAGCCCCAGCATTTT
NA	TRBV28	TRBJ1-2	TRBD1	CASNRGTYGYTF	TGTGCCAGCAACAGGGGAACCTATGGCTACACCTTC
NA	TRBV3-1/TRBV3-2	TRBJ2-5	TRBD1	CASSRWTGGRETQYF	TGTGCCAGCAGCCGATGGACAGGGGGAAGAGAGACCCAGTACTTC
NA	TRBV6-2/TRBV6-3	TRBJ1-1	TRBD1	CASSRRTGAVMNTEAFF	TGTGCCAGCAGTCGCCGAACAGGGGCGGTCATGAACACTGAAGCTTTCTTT
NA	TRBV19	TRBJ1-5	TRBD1	CASSNDRGGSQPQHF	TGTGCCAGTAGTAATGACAGGGGAGGAAGTCAGCCCCAGCATTTT
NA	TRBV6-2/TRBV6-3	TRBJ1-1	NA	CASSYSAIQGTEAFF	TGTGCCAGCAGTTACTCGGCTATCCAGGGCACTGAAGCTTTCTTT
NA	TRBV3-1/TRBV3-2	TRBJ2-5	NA	CASSKLMSGETQYF	TGTGCCAGCAGCAAGTTAATGAGCGGGGAGACCCAGTACTTC
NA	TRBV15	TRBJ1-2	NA	CATSSPLGVDYGYTF	TGTGCCACCAGCTCGCCCCTAGGGGTTGACTATGGCTACACCTTC
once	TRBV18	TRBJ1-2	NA	CASSPKQGHGYTF	TGTGCCAGCTCACCAAAACAGGGTCATGGCTACACCTTC
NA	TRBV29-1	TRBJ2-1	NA	CSVAARGNYNEQFF	TGCAGCGTTGCGGCCCGTGGTAACTACAATGAGCAGTTCTTC
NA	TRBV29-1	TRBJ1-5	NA	CRAGTHSNQPQHF	TGCAGGGCCGGGACACATAGCAATCAGCCCCAGCATTTT
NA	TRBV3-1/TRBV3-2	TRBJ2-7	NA	CASSQEWFEQYF	TGTGCCAGCAGCCAAGAGTGGTTCGAGCAGTACTTC
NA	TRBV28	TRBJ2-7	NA	CASSSPYEQYF	TGTGCCAGCAGTAGCCCTTACGAGCAGTACTTC
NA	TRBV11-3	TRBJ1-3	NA	CASSPRGFTSGNTIYF	TGTGCCAGCAGCCCTCGGGGTTTTACCTCTGGAAACACCATATATTTT
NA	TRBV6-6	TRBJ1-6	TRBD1	CASIESGQQNSPLHF	TGTGCCAGCATTGAGTCGGGACAGCAAAATTCACCCCTCCACTTT
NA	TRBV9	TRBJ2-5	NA	CASSVRGETQYF	TGTGCCAGCAGCGTAAGAGGAGAGACCCAGTACTTC
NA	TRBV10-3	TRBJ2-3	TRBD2	CAISESASGSSGDTQYF	TGTGCCATCAGTGAGTCTGCTAGCGGGAGTTCGGGAGATACGCAGTATTTT
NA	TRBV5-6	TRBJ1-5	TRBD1	CASSLYPGQANQPQHF	TGTGCCAGCAGCTTGTATCCGGGACAGGCTAATCAGCCCCAGCATTTT
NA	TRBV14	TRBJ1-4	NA	CASSRGRTATNEKLFF	TGTGCCAGCAGCCGTGGGAGGACAGCAACTAATGAAAAACTGTTTTTT
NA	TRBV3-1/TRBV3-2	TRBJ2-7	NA	CASSQSPPYEQYF	TGTGCCAGCAGCCAAAGCCCGCCCTACGAGCAGTACTTC
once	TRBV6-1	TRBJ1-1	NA	CASSEEWGNTEAFF	TGTGCCAGCAGTGAAGAGTGGGGCAACACTGAAGCTTTCTTT